The 10 T cell receptor beta chains given below trace back to one sample, sequenced in a study of kidney transplant recipient with SARS-CoV-2 infection. TCRdb re-derived calls from the reads in MiXCR, one entry per CDR3 protein. The table has 250,000 or so distinct CDR3 sequences, under 30% seen once. Source: a blood sample, taken at baseline and on roughly day 120 from a kidney transplant recipient. The source of these receptors is a male patient aged 30 to 40 who had COVID-19 and was a kidney transplant recipient. The graft donor may account for some of the T cells.

This chain joins TRBV5-5 and TRBJ2-5; 7 bases are shared with TRBD1. Germline values: CDR1 SGHKS, CDR2 YYEKEE (reference sequence). This CDR3 contains 15 residues. The ends lost 4 bases at V and 9 bases at J; junction bases unmatched: 15. This CDR3 reads CASSDQQGVKASQYF. The CDR3 bases are TGTGCCAGCAGCGACCAGCAGGGGGTAAAGGCTTCCCAGTACTTC.

As regards this clonotype: The junction and the germline gene differ at one end; a read error may be behind it. The chain couples TRBV5-1 to TRBJ1-6; D may be TRBD1 (6 bases). Looked up from germline, CDR1 is SGHRS and CDR2 is YFSETQ. This CDR3 has 17 amino acids. The CDR3 sequence: CASSLPRGQGRNPPLHF. In DNA, the CDR3 is TGTGCCAGCAGCTTACCTCGGGGGCAGGGAAGAAATCCACCCCTCCACTTT.

This clonotype was seen many times. The gene calls are TRBV6-2 or TRBV6-3 and TRBJ1-1; D is unresolved. This CDR3 contains 14 residues. The germline gives CDR1 MNHEY, CDR2 SVGEGT. V was trimmed by 0 bases and J by 6 bases, leaving 11 bases between them. The CDR3 spells CASSYSLAVPEAFF. CDR3 coding DNA: TGTGCCAGCAGTTACTCGCTCGCGGTTCCTGAAGCTTTCTTT.

The V and J genes are TRBV20-1 and TRBJ2-3, with D uncertain. V lost 1 base, J lost 0 bases, and 8 bases lay in between. Germline values: CDR1 DFQATT, CDR2 SNEGSKA (reference sequence). The CDR3 runs to 14 residues. CDR3 nucleotide sequence: TGCAGTGCTAGAGTGTGCGGCAGCACAGATACGCAGTATTTT. Its translation is CSARVCGSTDTQYF.

This clonotype has ten or more counts. The genes are TRBV29-1 and TRBJ1-1; no clear D gene. V was shortened by 6 bases and J by 1 base, with 18 bases between the two germline ends. Germline values: CDR1 SQVTM, CDR2 ANQGSEA. The CDR3 runs 15 residues. The CDR3 sequence is CSVEHLRSSNTEAFF. The CDR3 DNA is TGCAGCGTAGAACACCTCAGATCGTCGAACACTGAAGCTTTCTTT.

The chain links TRBV12-3 or TRBV12-4 to TRBJ2-2; 14 bases match TRBD2. Trimming cost V 3 bases and J 3 bases; bases outside gene matches: 3. This CDR3 has 17 residues. The CDR3 is CASSFGGLAGDTGELFF. Here the CDR3 DNA reads TGTGCCAGCAGTTTCGGGGGACTAGCGGGAGACACCGGGGAGCTGTTTTTT.

This clonotype was picked up many times. The rearrangement joins TRBV5-1 to TRBJ2-7, with D tentatively TRBD1 or TRBD2 (6 bases each). CDR1 SGHRS and CDR2 YFSETQ come from the germline V gene. Between the trimmed V and J ends, which lost 3 bases and 0 bases, there was a span of 13 bases. CDR3 length: 15 amino acids. The CDR3 here is CASSWGALVSYEQYF. The CDR3 DNA reads TGCGCCAGCAGCTGGGGGGCTCTCGTCTCCTACGAGCAGTACTTC.

Concerning this clonotype itself: One base away lies a much larger clone, so this may be a sequencing read error. The chain combines TRBV12-3 or TRBV12-4 with TRBJ1-5; 9 bases align to TRBD1. This CDR3 contains 15 residues. The V gene end was trimmed by 5 bases and the J gene end by 9 bases; junction bases not matched to a gene: 11. Written as DNA, the CDR3 is TGTGCCAGCAGTCCCGGGACAGGGTTCAGACGGCCCCAGCATTTT. Translating it yields CASSPGTGFRRPQHF.

This clonotype was counted many times. The chain is built from TRBV27 and TRBJ2-1; 12 bases agree with TRBD2. CDR3 size: 14 residues. J gave up 6 bases and V 8 bases, and 5 bases lay outside the gene matches. Germline values: CDR1 MNHEY, CDR2 SMNVEV (reference sequence). CDR3 amino acids: CASGASGGANEQFF. CDR3 bases: TGTGCCAGCGGCGCTAGCGGGGGGGCCAATGAGCAGTTCTTC.

As concerns this clonotype: At one boundary the junction diverges from the germline segment, which might be a read error. The chain links TRBV6-8 to TRBJ1-2; D uncertain. In germline, CDR1 is MNHGY, CDR2 SAAAGT. This CDR3 spans 17 amino acids. The CDR3 here is CASSMVVRSRKTYGYTF. The CDR3 DNA reads TGTGCCAGCAGTATGGTCGTACGCTCTAGAAAGACCTATGGTTACACCTTC.